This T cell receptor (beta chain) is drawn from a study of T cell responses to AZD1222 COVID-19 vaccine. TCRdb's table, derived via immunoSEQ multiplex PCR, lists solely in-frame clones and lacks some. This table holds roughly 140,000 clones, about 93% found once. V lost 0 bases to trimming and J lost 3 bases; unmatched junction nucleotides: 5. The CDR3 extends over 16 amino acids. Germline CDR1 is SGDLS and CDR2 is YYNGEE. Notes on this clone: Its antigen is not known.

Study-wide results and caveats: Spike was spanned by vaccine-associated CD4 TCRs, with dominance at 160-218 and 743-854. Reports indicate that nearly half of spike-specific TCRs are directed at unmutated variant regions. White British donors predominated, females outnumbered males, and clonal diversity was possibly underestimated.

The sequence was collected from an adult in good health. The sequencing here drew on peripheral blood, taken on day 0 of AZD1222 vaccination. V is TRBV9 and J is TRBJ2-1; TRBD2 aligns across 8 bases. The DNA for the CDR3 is TGTGCCAGCAGCGTAGGATCCCGGGGGGGCTACAATGAGCAGTTCTTC. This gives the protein CASSVGSRGGYNEQFF.